Reported below is one T cell receptor (beta chain). V was pared by 2 bases and J by 8 bases, with 16 bases between. The germline V gene has CDR1 SGHAT and CDR2 FQDESV (reference sequence). The length of the CDR3 is 16 residues. The data belong to a study of blood T cell repertoires in COVID-19. On the study more broadly: Researchers got acute and convalescent COVID-19 samples from the United States, Italy and Spain. The analysed material was cDNA or gDNA that came from T cells, B-cell-depleted T cells, or PBMCs.

Authors' analysis steps: Amplification of reference gene primers was used by the study to estimate nucleated cell counts. Produced via immunoSEQ multiplex PCR; TCRdb's table is partial and in-frame only. Clonal size and the V and J genes are those of that table, whereas D and trimming came from the DNA. The profile shows roughly 66,000 clones, approximately 82% of them singletons. The clonotype comes from a man aged 60-69 years with acute or convalescent COVID-19. The chain joins TRBV11-1 to TRBJ1-6; maybe TRBD1 (5 bases). Material for sequencing was peripheral blood. The CDR3 sequence: CASSLSDNRRHSPLHF. The CDR3 DNA reads as TGTGCCAGCAGCTTATCCGATAACAGGAGACATTCACCCCTCCACTTT.